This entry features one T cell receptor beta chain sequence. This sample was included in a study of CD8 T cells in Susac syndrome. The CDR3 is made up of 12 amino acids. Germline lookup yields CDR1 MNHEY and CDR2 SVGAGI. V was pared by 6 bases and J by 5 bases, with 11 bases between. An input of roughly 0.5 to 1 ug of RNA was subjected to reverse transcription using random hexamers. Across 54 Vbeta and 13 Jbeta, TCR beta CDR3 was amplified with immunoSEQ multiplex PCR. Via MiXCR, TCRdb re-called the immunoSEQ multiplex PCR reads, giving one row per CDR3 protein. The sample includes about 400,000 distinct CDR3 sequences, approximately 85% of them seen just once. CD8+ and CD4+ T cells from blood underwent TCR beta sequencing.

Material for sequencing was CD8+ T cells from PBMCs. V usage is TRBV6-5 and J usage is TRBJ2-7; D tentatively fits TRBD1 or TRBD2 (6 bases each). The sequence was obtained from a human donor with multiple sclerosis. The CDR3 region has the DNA TGTGCCAGCAGCCGCGGGGACAACGAGCAGTACTTC. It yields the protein CASSRGDNEQYF.